The rows below give T cell receptor beta chains drawn from one sample of a study of Ad26.COV2.S vaccination and SARS-CoV-2 variants. Measured with immunoSEQ multiplex PCR; TCRdb has only the in-frame clones, and not every one. The sample lists approximately 300,000 clones, just under 85% occurring once. This specimen consisted of peripheral blood, obtained in a trial of Ad26.COV2.S vaccine versus placebo. Source of these receptors: a person aged 18-65 years who received the Ad26.COV2.S COVID-19 vaccine or a placebo. Each CDR3 is given with its conserved first and last residue. A D gene is named only where the DNA matches it firmly. Clone size is stated in some rows and not others, as once, few, many or a class when expanded.

TRBJ1-1 | TRBV19 | - | - | CASSIGYGGTEAFF | TGTGCCAGTAGTATAGGTTACGGAGGCACTGAAGCTTTCTTT
TRBJ2-1 | TRBV6-2/TRBV6-3 | TRBD2 | - | CASSSALVAGGTYNEQFF | TGTGCCAGCAGTTCGGCCCTCGTAGCGGGGGGCACCTACAATGAGCAGTTCTTC
TRBJ1-1 | TRBV21-1 | - | - | CASSNCPDRPPNTEAFF | TGTGCCAGCAGCAATTGCCCCGACAGGCCTCCGAACACTGAAGCTTTCTTT
TRBJ2-5 | TRBV7-2 | - | once | CASSLAWGETQYF | TGTGCCAGCAGCTTAGCTTGGGGAGAGACCCAGTACTTC
TRBJ2-5 | TRBV12-5 | TRBD1 | - | CASGHRDRGVTETQYF | TGTGCTAGTGGCCACCGGGACAGGGGGGTTACGGAGACCCAGTACTTC
TRBJ1-6 | TRBV4-1 | TRBD1 | - | CASSHATGQGASPLHF | TGCGCCAGCAGCCACGCGACCGGACAGGGGGCTTCACCCCTCCACTTT
TRBJ1-5 | TRBV7-8 | - | - | CASSPLTAQSNQPQHF | TGTGCCAGCAGCCCATTGACAGCCCAAAGCAATCAGCCCCAGCATTTT
TRBJ1-1 | TRBV7-2 | - | few | CASSLIGQGYTEAFF | TGTGCCAGCAGCTTAATTGGTCAGGGTTACACTGAAGCTTTCTTT
TRBJ1-5 | TRBV5-4 | - | few | CASSTDTGNQPQHF | TGTGCCAGCAGCACTGACACTGGCAATCAGCCCCAGCATTTT
TRBJ1-2 | TRBV6-5 | TRBD1 | - | CASSRDRDRGYTF | TGTGCCAGCAGTCGAGACAGGGATCGGGGCTACACCTTC
TRBJ2-2 | TRBV5-4 | - | - | CASSFPRGGLDTGELFF | TGTGCCAGCAGCTTCCCACGAGGGGGGCTGGACACCGGGGAGCTGTTTTTT
TRBJ1-2 | TRBV19 | - | - | CASSIERIYGYTF | TGTGCCAGTAGTATAGAACGGATCTATGGCTACACCTTC
TRBJ2-3 | TRBV11-1 | TRBD2 | - | CASTSLELAEADTQYF | TGTGCCAGCACCTCGTTGGAACTAGCGGAGGCAGATACGCAGTATTTT
TRBJ1-1 | TRBV9 | - | - | CASSPGRNTEAFF | TGTGCCAGCAGCCCAGGACGGAACACTGAAGCTTTCTTT
TRBJ2-7 | TRBV2 | - | - | CATYRGTEYEQYF | TGTGCCACATACCGCGGGACGGAGTACGAGCAGTACTTC
TRBJ1-6 | TRBV5-1 | - | - | CASSNPVADPSSYNSPLHF | TGCGCCAGCAGCAACCCAGTGGCGGACCCAAGCTCCTATAATTCACCCCTCCACTTT
TRBJ2-2 | TRBV7-3 | - | once | CASSLRVPGDTGELFF | TGTGCCAGCAGCTTACGAGTACCAGGGGACACCGGGGAGCTGTTTTTT
TRBJ2-7 | TRBV7-9 | - | few | CASSLTRSYEQYF | TGTGCCAGCAGCTTAACCCGGAGCTACGAGCAGTACTTC
TRBJ1-3 | TRBV9 | TRBD1 | - | CASSVGQVGNTIYF | TGTGCCAGCAGCGTGGGACAGGTGGGAAACACCATATATTTT
TRBJ2-2 | TRBV5-4 | - | - | CASSFQNTGELFF | TGTGCCAGCAGCTTCCAGAACACCGGGGAGCTGTTTTTT
TRBJ2-3 | TRBV19 | TRBD1 | - | CASSVLQGADTQYF | TGTGCCAGTAGTGTGTTGCAGGGGGCGGATACGCAGTATTTT
TRBJ2-2 | TRBV5-5 | TRBD1 | - | CASSTDRGSGTGELFF | TGTGCCAGCAGTACGGACAGGGGAAGCGGTACCGGGGAGCTGTTTTTT
TRBJ1-1 | TRBV5-8 | - | few | CASAWDNQNTEAFF | TGTGCCAGCGCCTGGGACAACCAGAACACTGAAGCTTTCTTT
TRBJ1-2 | TRBV5-4 | - | - | CASSPQWGQPFSYTF | TGTGCCAGCAGCCCACAATGGGGGCAGCCTTTTAGCTACACCTTC
TRBJ2-6 | TRBV28 | - | - | CASSLSPVQVFGANVLTF | TGTGCCAGCAGTTTATCTCCCGTACAGGTGTTCGGGGCCAACGTCCTGACTTTC
TRBJ2-3 | TRBV7-9 | TRBD1 | - | CASSPSWGQGAGDTQYF | TGTGCCAGCAGCCCGAGTTGGGGACAGGGGGCTGGAGATACGCAGTATTTT
TRBJ2-5 | TRBV3-1/TRBV3-2 | - | - | CASSPPRREETQYF | TGTGCCAGCAGCCCCCCCCGGAGGGAAGAGACCCAGTACTTC
TRBJ2-3 | TRBV5-4 | TRBD1 | - | CASSLDRGDTQYF | TGTGCCAGCAGCTTGGACAGGGGAGATACGCAGTATTTT
TRBJ2-2 | TRBV5-1 | TRBD1 | - | CASSKGQVRTGELFF | TGCGCCAGCAGCAAAGGACAGGTGCGGACCGGGGAGCTGTTTTTT
TRBJ2-7 | TRBV12-3/TRBV12-4 | - | - | CASSLKGRVEQYF | TGTGCCAGCAGTTTAAAGGGCCGGGTCGAGCAGTACTTC
TRBJ1-5 | TRBV4-1 | TRBD1 | - | CASSQAIRQGGNQPQHF | TGCGCCAGCAGCCAAGCGATTCGACAGGGAGGCAATCAGCCCCAGCATTTT
TRBJ1-6 | TRBV9 | - | - | CASSAMGSPSANSPLHF | TGTGCCAGCAGCGCCATGGGAAGCCCTAGCGCGAATTCACCCCTCCACTTT
TRBJ1-5 | TRBV5-1 | TRBD1 | - | CASSFRGDQPQHF | TGCGCCAGCAGCTTCAGGGGGGATCAGCCCCAGCATTTT
TRBJ1-5 | TRBV28 | - | - | CASSSGTHTQPQHF | TGTGCCAGCAGCTCCGGGACCCACACTCAGCCCCAGCATTTT
TRBJ1-2 | TRBV19 | TRBD1 | - | CASSIGQASDGYTF | TGTGCCAGTAGTATCGGACAGGCTTCGGATGGCTACACCTTC
TRBJ1-1 | TRBV19 | - | - | CATAVNRDTEAFF | TGTGCCACCGCAGTCAACAGGGACACTGAAGCTTTCTTT
TRBJ2-5 | TRBV4-2 | TRBD1 | - | CASSQVSGQGVAETQYF | TGTGCCAGCAGCCAAGTTTCAGGACAGGGGGTAGCGGAGACCCAGTACTTC
TRBJ1-4 | TRBV21-1 | - | - | CASERDREGTNEKLFF | TGTGCCAGCGAAAGGGACCGCGAGGGGACTAATGAAAAACTGTTTTTT
TRBJ2-3 | TRBV6-5 | TRBD2 | - | CASERGGLSDTQYF | TGTGCCAGCGAGCGGGGGGGCCTTTCAGATACGCAGTATTTT
TRBJ2-2 | TRBV7-9 | TRBD1 | few | CASSLSGQGRELFF | TGTGCCAGCAGCTTATCGGGACAGGGAAGGGAGCTGTTTTTT
TRBJ1-6 | TRBV5-1 | - | - | CASSLEGSSSSPLHF | TGCGCCAGCAGCTTGGAGGGCAGTTCGAGTTCACCCCTCCACTTT
TRBJ1-2 | TRBV28 | TRBD1 | - | CASTSQGAYGYTF | TGTGCCAGCACATCACAGGGGGCCTATGGCTACACCTTC
TRBJ1-1 | TRBV28 | - | - | CASSSRQPNTEAFF | TGTGCCAGCAGTTCGCGACAGCCGAACACTGAAGCTTTCTTT
TRBJ1-1 | TRBV13 | TRBD1 | - | CASSTGQVMNTEAFF | TGTGCCAGCAGCACCGGACAGGTAATGAACACTGAAGCTTTCTTT
TRBJ2-5 | TRBV20-1 | TRBD2 | - | CSASGGGAYQETQYF | TGCAGTGCTAGTGGGGGAGGGGCGTACCAAGAGACCCAGTACTTC
TRBJ2-1 | TRBV12-5 | - | - | CASGSTGMQYNEQFF | TGTGCTAGTGGTTCCACCGGGATGCAGTACAATGAGCAGTTCTTC
TRBJ1-6 | TRBV2 | - | - | CASSAWGRNSPLHF | TGTGCCAGCAGTGCTTGGGGACGGAATTCACCCCTCCACTTT
TRBJ2-2 | TRBV5-1 | TRBD1 | - | CASTMGTERELFF | TGCGCCAGCACTATGGGGACAGAACGCGAGCTGTTTTTT
TRBJ2-5 | TRBV5-4 | TRBD1 | - | CASSRDRGQETQYF | TGTGCCAGCAGCCGAGACAGGGGGCAGGAGACCCAGTACTTC
TRBJ1-2 | TRBV5-1 | - | - | CASRHLAGYGYTF | TGCGCCAGCAGGCACCTGGCGGGTTATGGCTACACCTTC
TRBJ1-5 | TRBV10-3 | TRBD1 | - | CAISGTGGQPQHF | TGTGCCATCAGTGGGACAGGGGGTCAGCCCCAGCATTTT
TRBJ1-3 | TRBV10-3 | - | - | CAISLAQGPAGNTIYF | TGTGCCATCTCCCTCGCGCAGGGACCTGCTGGAAACACCATATATTTT
TRBJ1-6 | TRBV9 | - | - | CASSVGGSPLHF | TGTGCCAGCAGCGTAGGCGGATCACCCCTCCACTTT
TRBJ1-1 | TRBV7-2 | TRBD1 | - | CASSLDWTGNTEAFF | TGTGCCAGCAGCTTAGACTGGACAGGGAACACTGAAGCTTTCTTT